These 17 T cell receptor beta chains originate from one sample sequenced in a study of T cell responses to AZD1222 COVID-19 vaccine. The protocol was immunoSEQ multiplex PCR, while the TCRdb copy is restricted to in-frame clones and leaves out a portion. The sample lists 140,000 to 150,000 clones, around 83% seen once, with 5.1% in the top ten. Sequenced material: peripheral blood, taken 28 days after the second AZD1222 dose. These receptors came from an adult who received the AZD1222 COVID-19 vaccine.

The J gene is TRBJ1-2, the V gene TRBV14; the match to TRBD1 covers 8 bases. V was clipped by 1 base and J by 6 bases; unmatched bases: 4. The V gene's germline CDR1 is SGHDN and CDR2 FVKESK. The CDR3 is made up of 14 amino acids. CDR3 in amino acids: CASSQAQGVDGYTF. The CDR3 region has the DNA TGTGCCAGCAGCCAAGCACAGGGGGTTGATGGCTACACCTTC.

The CDR3 sequence: CASSPIAGGSTDTQYF. In DNA form, the CDR3 reads TGCGCCAGCAGCCCCATAGCGGGGGGCAGCACAGATACGCAGTATTTT. J is TRBJ2-3 and V is TRBV10-2; TRBD2 matches 10 bases. The CDR3 is 16 residues long. The germline CDR1 and CDR2 sequences are WSHSY and SAAADI. Losses at the gene ends were 6 bases for V and 0 bases for J; bases not matched to a gene: 6.

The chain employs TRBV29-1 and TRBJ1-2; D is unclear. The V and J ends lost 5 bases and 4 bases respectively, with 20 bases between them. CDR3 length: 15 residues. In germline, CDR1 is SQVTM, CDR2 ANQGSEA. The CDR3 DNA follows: TGCAGCGTTTCTGACATCCGCCTAGAGGGCTATGGCTACACCTTC. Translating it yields CSVSDIRLEGYGYTF.

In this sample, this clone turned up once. The chain's CDR3 is CASGLGWQETQYF. CDR3 in DNA: TGTGCTAGTGGTTTGGGGTGGCAAGAGACCCAGTACTTC. The J gene is TRBJ2-5, the V gene TRBV12-5; D unclear. This CDR3 has 13 residues. The germline V gene has CDR1 LGHNT and CDR2 FRNRAP. The ends were cut back, 1 base at V and 2 bases at J, with 5 bases in the middle.

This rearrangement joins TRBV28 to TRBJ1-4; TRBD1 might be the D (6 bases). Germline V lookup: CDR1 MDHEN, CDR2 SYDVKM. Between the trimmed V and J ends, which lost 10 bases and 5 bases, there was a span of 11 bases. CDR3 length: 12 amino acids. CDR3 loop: CATGQQNEKLFF. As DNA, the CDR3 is TGTGCCACGGGACAACAAAATGAAAAACTGTTTTTT.

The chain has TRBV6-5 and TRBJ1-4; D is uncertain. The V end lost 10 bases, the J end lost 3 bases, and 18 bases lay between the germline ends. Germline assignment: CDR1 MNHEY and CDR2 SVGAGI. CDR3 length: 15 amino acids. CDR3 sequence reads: CATKRVVGANEKLFF. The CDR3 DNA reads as TGTGCCACGAAAAGGGTGGTCGGGGCTAATGAAAAACTGTTTTTT.

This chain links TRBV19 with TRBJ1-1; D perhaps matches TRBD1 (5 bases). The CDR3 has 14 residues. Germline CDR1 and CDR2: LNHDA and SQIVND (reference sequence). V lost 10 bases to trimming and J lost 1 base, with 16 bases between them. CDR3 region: CATRWGEGNTEAFF. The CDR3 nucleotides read TGTGCCACCAGGTGGGGGGAGGGGAACACTGAAGCTTTCTTT.

The DNA for the CDR3 is TGTGCCATCAGTGAGTCGGGGCAGGGCTTTGGTCAGCCCCAGCATTTT. Protein sequence: CAISESGQGFGQPQHF. V is TRBV10-3 and J is TRBJ1-5; tentative D call: TRBD1 (5 bases). The CDR3 extends over 16 amino acids. V dropped 0 bases and J dropped 6 bases, with 15 bases sitting between them. Germline CDR1 and CDR2: ENHRY and SYGVKD.

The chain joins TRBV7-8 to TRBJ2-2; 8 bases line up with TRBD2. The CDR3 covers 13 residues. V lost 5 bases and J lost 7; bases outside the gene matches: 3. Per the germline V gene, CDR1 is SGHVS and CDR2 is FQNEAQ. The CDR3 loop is CASSREGIGELFF. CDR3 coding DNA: TGTGCCAGCAGCCGGGAGGGGATCGGGGAGCTGTTTTTT.

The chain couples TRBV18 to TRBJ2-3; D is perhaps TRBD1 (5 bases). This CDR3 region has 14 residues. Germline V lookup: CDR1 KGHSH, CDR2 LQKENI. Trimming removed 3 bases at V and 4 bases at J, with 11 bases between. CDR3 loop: CASSPQGSADTQYF. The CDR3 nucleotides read TGTGCCAGCTCACCGCAGGGTTCGGCAGATACGCAGTATTTT.

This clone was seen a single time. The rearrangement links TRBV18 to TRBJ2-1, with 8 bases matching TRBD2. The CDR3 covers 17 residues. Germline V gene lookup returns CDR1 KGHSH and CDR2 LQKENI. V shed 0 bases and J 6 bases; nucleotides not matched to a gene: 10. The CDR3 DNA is TGTGCCAGCTCACCACCGGGTTTCGGGGGGGCCGGCAATGAGCAGTTCTTC. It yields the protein CASSPPGFGGAGNEQFF.

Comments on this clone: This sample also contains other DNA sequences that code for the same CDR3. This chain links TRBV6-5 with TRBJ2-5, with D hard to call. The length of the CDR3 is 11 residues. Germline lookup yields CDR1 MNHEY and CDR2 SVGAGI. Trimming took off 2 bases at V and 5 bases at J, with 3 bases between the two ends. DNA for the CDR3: TGTGCCAGCAGTTACCTGGAGACCCAGTACTTC. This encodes CASSYLETQYF.

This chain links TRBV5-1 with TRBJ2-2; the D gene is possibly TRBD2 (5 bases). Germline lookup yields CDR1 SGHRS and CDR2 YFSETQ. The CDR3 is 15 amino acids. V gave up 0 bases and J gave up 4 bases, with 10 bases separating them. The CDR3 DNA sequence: TGCGCCAGCAGCTTGGCCCGGGGTGCCACCGGGGAGCTGTTTTTT. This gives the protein CASSLARGATGELFF. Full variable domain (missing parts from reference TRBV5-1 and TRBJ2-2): KAGVTQTPRYLIKTRGQQVTLSCSPISGHRSVSWYQQTPGQGLQFLFEYFSETQRNKGNFPGRFSGRQFSNSRSEMNVSTLELGDSALYLCASSLARGATGELFFGEGSRLTVL.

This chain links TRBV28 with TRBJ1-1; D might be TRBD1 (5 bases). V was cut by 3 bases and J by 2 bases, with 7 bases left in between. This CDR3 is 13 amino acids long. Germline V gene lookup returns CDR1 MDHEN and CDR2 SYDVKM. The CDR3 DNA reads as TGTGCCAGCAGTTTCCAGGGAAACACTGAAGCTTTCTTT. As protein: CASSFQGNTEAFF.

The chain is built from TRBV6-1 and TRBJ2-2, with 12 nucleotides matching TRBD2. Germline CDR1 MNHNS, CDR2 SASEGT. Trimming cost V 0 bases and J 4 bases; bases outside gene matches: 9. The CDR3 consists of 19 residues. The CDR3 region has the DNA TGTGCCAGCAGTGAAGCGCTTCCTAGCGGGGGGGCCGGCACCGGGGAGCTGTTTTTT. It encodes CASSEALPSGGAGTGELFF.

The CDR3 DNA reads as TGTGCCAGCAGCTTAAAAGCGGGAGGGCTCACAGATACGCAGTATTTT. Translated, it gives CASSLKAGGLTDTQYF. This chain connects TRBV13 to TRBJ2-3; 10 nucleotides agree with TRBD2. V was pared by 2 bases and J by 2 bases, with 4 bases of the junction left unmatched. Germline values: CDR1 PRHDT, CDR2 FYEKMQ (reference sequence). CDR3 length: 16 amino acids.

The CDR3 nucleotides are TGCGCCAGCAGCCCACCTCAGCAGGGGGGAAGCACAGATACGCAGTATTTT. Amino acids: CASSPPQQGGSTDTQYF. This chain joins TRBV5-1 and TRBJ2-3; the D gene is possibly TRBD1 (7 bases). The CDR3 is 17 amino acids. CDR1 and CDR2 from the germline V gene are SGHRS and YFSETQ. The V end lost 4 bases, the J end lost 0 bases, and 18 bases lay between the germline ends.